Below, 9 T cell receptor beta chains from the same sample are listed, as sequenced in a study of blood T cell repertoires in COVID-19. Data came from immunoSEQ multiplex PCR; TCRdb stores just in-frame clones and leaves some out. The sample records about 250,000 clones, around 90% being singletons. The sample was peripheral blood. These receptors were collected from a man younger than 30 with active or convalescent COVID-19.

The chain is built from TRBV9 and TRBJ2-2; perhaps TRBD2 as D (5 bases). Germline CDR1 is SGDLS and CDR2 is YYNGEE. Trimming shortened V by 4 bases and J by 0 bases, and 13 bases separated the two germline ends. CDR3 length: 16 residues. The CDR3 spells CASSPSSGPNTGELFF. Written as DNA, the CDR3 is TGTGCCAGCAGCCCAAGCAGCGGTCCGAACACCGGGGAGCTGTTTTTT.

This chain links TRBV6-2 or TRBV6-3 with TRBJ1-2, with a possible D match to TRBD1 (5 bases). The CDR3 contains 12 residues. Germline V gives CDR1 MNHEY, CDR2 SVGEGT. Trimming took 2 bases from V and 7 from J, leaving 8 bases between them. For the CDR3, the DNA is TGTGCCAGCAGTTACGGCAGGGCTGGCTACACCTTC. It codes for CASSYGRAGYTF.

This clone was recorded only once. This rearrangement joins TRBV7-2 to TRBJ1-3, with 8 bases identical to TRBD1. CDR1 SGHTA and CDR2 FQGNSA come from the germline V gene. V lost 6 bases to trimming and J lost 2 bases; unmatched junction nucleotides: 6. The CDR3 sequence is 15 residues long. Here the CDR3 DNA reads TGTGCCAGCAGATACTCAGGGGGCACTGGAAACACCATATATTTT. This sequence encodes CASRYSGGTGNTIYF.

The rearrangement uses TRBV2 and TRBJ1-2, with 10 bases fitting TRBD1. CDR3 size: 16 residues. V lost 1 base and J lost 3; bases outside the gene matches: 5. The germline V gene has CDR1 SNHLY and CDR2 FYNNEI. This chain's CDR3 is CASSEGGTGVYYGYTF. The DNA for the CDR3 is TGTGCCAGCAGTGAAGGTGGGACAGGGGTTTACTATGGCTACACCTTC. Looking up the rest from reference TRBV2 and TRBJ1-2 gives the full variable domain: EPEVTQTPSHQVTQMGQEVILRCVPISNHLYFYWYRQILGQKVEFLVSFYNNEISEKSEIFDDQFSVERPDGSNFTLKIRSTKLEDSAMYFCASSEGGTGVYYGYTFGSGTRLTVV.

CDR3 sequence reads: CASSRGQPQHF. The CDR3 coding sequence is TGTGCCAGCAGTAGGGGCCAGCCCCAGCATTTT. V and J are TRBV6-1 and TRBJ1-5; tentative D call: TRBD1 (5 bases). The germline CDR1 and CDR2 sequences are MNHNS and SASEGT. This CDR3 has 11 amino acids. The V end lost 5 bases, the J end lost 7 bases, and 6 bases lay between the germline ends.

The chain couples TRBV28 to TRBJ1-3; weak D call: TRBD1 (6 bases). Trimming removed 1 base at V and 0 bases at J, with 13 bases between. Germline V gene lookup returns CDR1 MDHEN and CDR2 SYDVKM. CDR3 size: 17 residues. The CDR3 spells CASSLYADRRSGNTIYF. CDR3 sequence (DNA): TGTGCCAGCAGTTTATATGCGGACAGACGCTCTGGAAACACCATATATTTT.

The chain carries TRBV4-3 and TRBJ2-3, with 11 bases aligning to TRBD2. In germline, CDR1 is LGHNA, CDR2 YSLEER. V shed 3 bases and J 2 bases; nucleotides not matched to a gene: 10. This CDR3 is built from 18 residues. CDR3 loop: CASSQATSGRSYTDTQYF. CDR3 nucleotides: TGCGCCAGCAGCCAGGCCACTAGCGGGAGAAGCTACACAGATACGCAGTATTTT.

This sequence joins TRBV5-8 and TRBJ2-1, with 9 positions matching TRBD1. The junction had 2 bases not matched to a gene; V was cut back by 3 bases and J by 4 bases. The CDR3 runs to 14 residues. The germline V gene encodes CDR1 SGHTS and CDR2 YDEGEE. DNA for the CDR3: TGTGCCAGCAGCTCGGGACAGGGATACAATGAGCAGTTCTTC. Its translation is CASSSGQGYNEQFF.

The chain combines TRBV11-2 with TRBJ2-7, with 9 positions matching TRBD1. With 4 bases clipped from V and 0 bases from J, the junction kept 13 bases outside the gene matches. The CDR3 runs to 18 residues. Looked up from germline, CDR1 is SGHAT and CDR2 is FQNNGV. The CDR3 loop reads CASSSWGQGPLSSYEQYF. The CDR3 DNA reads as TGTGCCAGCAGCTCTTGGGGACAGGGACCACTTAGCTCCTACGAGCAGTACTTC.